This T cell receptor beta chain was found in a study of T cells in Graves' hyperthyroidism and ophthalmopathy. Trimming cost V 3 bases and J 5 bases, with 13 bases left between them. This CDR3 contains 14 residues. Amplified TCR beta CDR3 regions came from RNA transcripts. The HTBI primer set drove a first-round RT-PCR of the TCR CDR3. MiXCR, applied by TCRdb to the multiplex PCR reads, yields one record per CDR3 protein. The sample includes under 400,000 distinct CDR3 sequences, less than 20% of them seen just once. This receptor was taken from a woman aged 18-29 years with Graves' hyperthyroidism that later progressed to Graves' ophthalmopathy. The material sequenced was blood. J is TRBJ1-1 and V is TRBV12-3 or TRBV12-4; tentatively, D is TRBD1 (5 bases). CDR3 nucleotide sequence: TGTGCCAGCAGTTTTTTGTCCGGGGGTACTGAAGCTTTCTTT. This gives the protein CASSFLSGGTEAFF.